The 29 T cell receptor beta chains below were found in one sample sequenced in a study of cytomegalovirus exposure and HLA in healthy donors (dated by TCRdb to the late 2010s). Libraries were built with the immunoSEQ multiplex PCR assay. The multiplex PCR relied on a mix of 60 forward primers for TCR Vbeta segments and 13 reverse primers for TCR Jbeta segments. Here the immuneACCESS table is served through TCRdb, limited to in-frame sequences with V and J called. Missing clones are a known gap in these copies; in checked studies unresolved V genes cover under half, and the rest lacks a known reason. The sample profile shows approximately 140,000 clones; around 60% of them were found once. In total, the top ten clones hold 7% to 8.5% of the sample. The sequenced sample was PBMCs. The receptors stem from a woman aged 55-70 years in good health and CMV-seropositive.

The J gene is TRBJ2-3, the V gene TRBV30, with a weak D call TRBD2 (5 bases). The CDR3 is 14 residues long. Trimming left V 2 bases short and J 5 bases short, with 14 bases between. Germline CDR1 reads GTSNPN; CDR2 reads SVGIG (reference sequence). The CDR3, as DNA: TGTGCCTGGAGTCGTAGAGGGAGTGGAGATACGCAGTATTTT. It translates to CAWSRRGSGDTQYF.

This chain connects TRBV5-1 to TRBJ2-1; 9 bases agree with TRBD1. The junction had 5 bases not matched to a gene; V was cut back by 5 bases and J by 5 bases. CDR1 SGHRS and CDR2 YFSETQ come from the germline V gene. The CDR3 extends over 14 amino acids. The CDR3 sequence is CASRPGTGNNEQFF. CDR3 sequence (DNA): TGCGCCAGCAGACCGGGGACAGGGAACAATGAGCAGTTCTTC.

The V gene is TRBV30, the J gene TRBJ1-3; D remains ambiguous. Trimming took off 2 bases at V and 4 bases at J, with 3 bases between the two ends. This CDR3 comprises 11 residues. Germline CDR1 is GTSNPN and CDR2 is SVGIG (reference sequence). The CDR3: CAWSRGNTIYF. For the CDR3, the DNA is TGTGCCTGGAGTCGGGGAAACACCATATATTTT. Supplemented by reference TRBV30 and TRBJ1-3, the full variable domain reads SQTIHQWPATLVQPVGSPLSLECTVEGTSNPNLYWYRQAAGRGLQLLFYSVGIGQISSEVPQNLSASRPQDRQFILSSKKLLLSDSGFYLCAWSRGNTIYFGEGSWLTVV.

About this clone itself: Germline and junction disagree at one end, which may indicate a read error. The chain employs TRBV10-3 and TRBJ1-1; possible D gene TRBD1, 5 bases. CDR3 size: 14 residues. Germline V gives CDR1 ENHRY, CDR2 SYGVKD. CDR3: CAINEWQGNTEAFF. For the CDR3, the DNA is TGTGCCATCAATGAGTGGCAGGGGAACACTGAAGCTTTCTTT.

V is TRBV28 and J is TRBJ1-5, with TRBD1 matching over 9 bases. V shed 2 bases, J shed 7 bases, and the junction held 6 bases outside the gene matches. CDR3 size: 15 residues. Germline assignment: CDR1 MDHEN and CDR2 SYDVKM. Written as DNA, the CDR3 is TGTGCCAGCAGTTTAGGGACAGGGAGCGACCAGCCCCAGCATTTT. Translation gives CASSLGTGSDQPQHF.

This clone was picked up one time. The chain recombines TRBV7-2 with TRBJ2-5, with 8 nucleotides matching TRBD1. The CDR3 spans 16 residues. Per germline, CDR1 SGHTA and CDR2 FQGNSA. J lost 4 bases, V lost 1 base, and 8 bases had no gene match. In nucleotides, the CDR3 is TGTGCCAGCAGCTTAGAATTGCGGACAGGGAGAGAGACCCAGTACTTC. Its protein product is CASSLELRTGRETQYF.

This clone occurred a few times. V gene TRBV6-6 combines with J gene TRBJ2-7; D is unresolved. Germline loops: CDR1 MNHNY, CDR2 SVGAGI (reference sequence). Trimming took off 6 bases at V and 3 bases at J, with 12 bases between the two ends. This CDR3 has 13 amino acids. CDR3 nucleotide sequence: TGTGCCAGCAGCCTCACACCCGACTACGAGCAGTACTTC. Amino acid sequence: CASSLTPDYEQYF.

This chain joins TRBV11-2 and TRBJ2-7, with 8 positions matching TRBD2. CDR1 SGHAT and CDR2 FQNNGV come from the germline V gene. The CDR3 runs to 18 residues. Trimming at V came to 4 bases and at J to 1 base, leaving 15 bases not matched to a gene. The CDR3: CASSSGTRTTSVSYEQYF. The DNA of the CDR3 is TGTGCCAGCAGCTCAGGGACAAGGACGACTAGCGTATCCTACGAGCAGTACTTC.

The chain joins TRBV7-3 to TRBJ2-6; no clear D gene. The CDR3 runs to 17 residues. Germline CDR1 SGHTA, CDR2 FQGTGA. Trimming removed 0 bases at V and 0 bases at J, with 9 bases between. CDR3 in amino acids: CASSLTSTDSGANVLTF. CDR3 nucleotides: TGTGCCAGCAGCTTAACTAGCACCGACTCTGGGGCCAACGTCCTGACTTTC.

The CDR3 protein is CASSRDRTGDYGYTF. The CDR3 bases are TGTGCCAGCAGCCGGGACCGGACAGGAGACTATGGCTACACCTTC. The chain carries TRBV7-2 and TRBJ1-2; TRBD1 matches at 7 bases. Per the germline V gene, CDR1 is SGHTA and CDR2 is FQGNSA. The J segment lost 3 bases and the V segment lost 5 bases, leaving 9 bases of the junction unmatched. The CDR3 runs to 15 residues.

The chain combines TRBV7-9 with TRBJ2-7; 10 positions agree with TRBD2. This CDR3 contains 16 residues. The J segment lost 0 bases and the V segment lost 5 bases, leaving 7 bases of the junction unmatched. Germline V gene lookup returns CDR1 SEHNR and CDR2 FQNEAQ (reference sequence). CDR3 in amino acids: CASSHVASGSSYEQYF. CDR3 coding DNA: TGTGCCAGCAGCCATGTCGCTAGCGGGAGCTCCTACGAGCAGTACTTC.

This sequence joins TRBV7-3 and TRBJ2-7, with TRBD2 as a possible D gene (5 bases). V was trimmed by 0 bases and J by 6 bases, leaving 15 bases between them. The CDR3 extends over 15 amino acids. CDR1 and CDR2 (germline): SGHTA, FQGTGA. The CDR3 DNA reads as TGTGCCAGCAGCTTAACGGGAGCGTTGGGGAGCGAGCAGTACTTC. This gives the protein CASSLTGALGSEQYF.

J is TRBJ1-1 and V is TRBV6-5; weak D call: TRBD1 (5 bases). The CDR3 is made up of 15 amino acids. Trimming took 6 bases from V and 0 from J, leaving 14 bases between them. Germline CDR1 is MNHEY and CDR2 is SVGAGI. CDR3 in amino acids: CASRGGALMNTEAFF. Written as DNA, the CDR3 is TGTGCCAGCAGGGGAGGGGCGCTCATGAACACTGAAGCTTTCTTT.

This chain links TRBV10-2 with TRBJ2-3, with TRBD2 matching over 12 bases. V was clipped by 4 bases and J by 0 bases; unmatched bases: 8. The CDR3 extends over 18 amino acids. CDR1 and CDR2 from the germline V gene are WSHSY and SAAADI. The CDR3 region is CASSAYTGTSGSTDTQYF. CDR3 DNA sequence: TGCGCCAGCAGTGCCTATACCGGGACTAGCGGGAGCACAGATACGCAGTATTTT.

The rearrangement joins TRBV27 to TRBJ2-7; possibly TRBD1 for D (8 bases). Per the germline V gene, CDR1 is MNHEY and CDR2 is SMNVEV (reference sequence). The CDR3 length is 16 residues. Trimming removed 0 bases at V and 5 bases at J, with 17 bases between. In DNA, the CDR3 is TGTGCCAGCAGTTTATCACCTCGGACAGGGAGGGACGAGCAGTACTTC. This encodes CASSLSPRTGRDEQYF.

This clone was seen a single time. V and J are TRBV5-6 and TRBJ2-3, with TRBD1 matching 9 bases. Unmatched junction bases numbered 15, after V lost 4 bases and J lost 3 bases. Germline loops: CDR1 SGHDT, CDR2 YYEEEE. This CDR3 comprises 18 residues. The CDR3 DNA reads TGTGCCAGCAGCCCATGGACAGTGGGGACAGGGACAACAGATACGCAGTATTTT. Encoded protein: CASSPWTVGTGTTDTQYF.

The chain combines TRBV5-1 with TRBJ2-2; D may be TRBD1 (5 bases). Deletions cut 4 bases from V and 0 bases from J, with 13 bases between. Germline V gene data show CDR1 as SGHRS and CDR2 as YFSETQ. There are 16 residues in the CDR3. CDR3 loop: CASSPQGGSNTGELFF. The DNA of the CDR3 is TGCGCCAGCAGCCCCCAGGGCGGATCGAACACCGGGGAGCTGTTTTTT.

This sequence joins TRBV18 and TRBJ2-3; 12 positions match TRBD2. The CDR3 covers 20 residues. In germline, CDR1 is KGHSH, CDR2 LQKENI. V lost 0 bases to trimming and J lost 4 bases; unmatched junction nucleotides: 14. The CDR3 sequence is CASSPPNSLTSGRGADTQYF. As DNA, the CDR3 is TGTGCCAGCTCACCACCGAACTCGTTGACTAGCGGGAGAGGGGCAGATACGCAGTATTTT.

This clone was found a few times. This sequence joins TRBV9 and TRBJ2-5; 11 bases align to TRBD1. Germline CDR1 SGDLS, CDR2 YYNGEE. V lost 3 bases and J lost 5; bases outside the gene matches: 9. The length of the CDR3 is 16 residues. The CDR3 region has the DNA TGTGCCAGCAGCGAAGGGACAGGGGGGAGTTTTGAGACCCAGTACTTC. Translating it yields CASSEGTGGSFETQYF.

J is TRBJ1-3 and V is TRBV18; D remains unclear. Per the germline V gene, CDR1 is KGHSH and CDR2 is LQKENI. This CDR3 spans 13 amino acids. V lost 3 bases to trimming and J lost 9 bases, with 12 bases between them. CDR3 sequence (DNA): TGTGCCAGCTCACCCAACGGTGCGGGCACCATATATTTT. Protein sequence: CASSPNGAGTIYF.

The chain recombines TRBV27 with TRBJ1-5, with a tentative D call TRBD1 (5 bases). Germline V gene lookup returns CDR1 MNHEY and CDR2 SMNVEV (reference sequence). V was clipped by 6 bases and J by 6 bases, with 15 bases between them. The CDR3 sequence is 14 residues long. As DNA, the CDR3 is TGTGCCAGCAGGCTGGGGGGGGTCGGTCAGCCCCAGCATTTT. Amino acid sequence: CASRLGGVGQPQHF.

This clone has only a few counts. The chain uses TRBV25-1 and TRBJ2-3; D is undetermined. Trimming stripped 7 bases from V and 4 bases from J, with 15 bases between. Germline values: CDR1 MGHDK, CDR2 SYGVNS. This CDR3 has 14 amino acids. CDR3 loop: CASTEFEAADTQYF. The CDR3 DNA reads TGTGCCAGCACTGAGTTTGAGGCGGCAGATACGCAGTATTTT.

The chain joins TRBV30 to TRBJ1-1; 7 nucleotides agree with TRBD1. CDR1 GTSNPN and CDR2 SVGIG come from the germline V gene (reference sequence). This CDR3 is built from 15 residues. Losses at the gene ends were 1 base for V and 4 bases for J; bases not matched to a gene: 9. The CDR3 loop is CAWSAHLTGVTEAFF. The CDR3, as DNA: TGTGCCTGGAGTGCTCACCTAACAGGGGTCACTGAAGCTTTCTTT.

This chain uses TRBV14 with TRBJ2-5; D is perhaps TRBD2 (6 bases). The CDR3 runs to 15 residues. Between the trimmed V and J ends, which lost 2 bases and 1 base, there was a span of 11 bases. Germline V gene sequence: CDR1 SGHDN, CDR2 FVKESK. Written as DNA, the CDR3 is TGTGCCAGCAGCCAAACGCGGGGCCTCCAAGAGACCCAGTACTTC. Translating gives CASSQTRGLQETQYF. The entire variable domain, with the rest obtained from reference TRBV14 and TRBJ2-5, is as follows: EAGVTQFPSHSVIEKGQTVTLRCDPISGHDNLYWYRRVMGKEIKFLLHFVKESKQDESGMPNNRFLAERTGGTYSTLKVQPAELEDSGVYFCASSQTRGLQETQYFGPGTRLLVL.

J is TRBJ2-2 and V is TRBV7-9; D is perhaps TRBD2 (7 bases). V lost 1 base and J 1 base, leaving 13 bases between the germline ends. CDR1 SEHNR and CDR2 FQNEAQ come from the germline V gene (reference sequence). The CDR3 consists of 17 residues. This CDR3 is CASSLGRGAMNTGELFF. CDR3 bases: TGTGCCAGCAGCTTAGGTCGGGGGGCGATGAACACCGGGGAGCTGTTTTTT.

The chain links TRBV30 to TRBJ2-7; 11 nucleotides align to TRBD2. This CDR3 has 15 amino acids. After removal of 3 bases from V and 2 bases from J, the junction contained 6 bases not matched to a gene. The V gene's germline CDR1 is GTSNPN and CDR2 SVGIG (reference sequence). The CDR3: CAWSPGLAEAYEQYF. DNA of the CDR3: TGTGCCTGGAGCCCGGGACTAGCGGAGGCCTACGAGCAGTACTTC.

V usage is TRBV10-3 and J usage is TRBJ1-2, with 8 bases that match TRBD1. V was pared by 2 bases and J by 8 bases, with 4 bases of the junction left unmatched. Germline V gene lookup returns CDR1 ENHRY and CDR2 SYGVKD. The CDR3 is made up of 13 amino acids. The CDR3 region is CAISEQGARGYTF. The CDR3 region has the DNA TGTGCCATCAGTGAGCAGGGGGCGCGCGGCTACACCTTC.

This clone was detected once. The V and J genes are TRBV28 and TRBJ1-3, with TRBD1 identical over 8 bases. Germline CDR1 MDHEN, CDR2 SYDVKM. The CDR3 loop spans 17 amino acids. V lost 5 bases, J lost 0 bases, and 9 bases stayed unmatched. The CDR3 DNA is TGTGCCAGCAGTCCTCAGACAGGGGCCATCTCTGGAAACACCATATATTTT. Translated: CASSPQTGAISGNTIYF.

This clone was observed a few times. This chain joins TRBV6-1 and TRBJ1-5, with no clear D. Trimming cost V 4 bases and J 0 bases, with 10 bases left between them. Germline V CDR1 and CDR2: MNHNS, SASEGT. CDR3 size: 15 residues. CDR3 region: CASSAGQSSNQPQHF. The CDR3 coding sequence is TGTGCCAGCAGTGCGGGTCAGAGTAGCAATCAGCCCCAGCATTTT.